This TCR beta chain came from a study of breast tumors, draining lymph nodes, adjacent tissues (dated by TCRdb to 2016 to 2017). Turning to the overall study: In breast cancer patients, the study compared the TCR beta repertoires of tumor, adjacent nontumor tissue and axillary lymph nodes. In human breast cancer, the study set out to assess how tumor, surrounding tissue and draining lymph node repertoires relate to one another and whether T cells might be exchanged between them.

Lymph node samples came from the axillary draining lymph nodes of breast cancer patients. Sequencer: Illumina HiSeq 2000. TCR beta chain libraries were generated by multiplex PCR amplification. High-throughput sequencing was used to analyze the amplified TCR beta chain products. TCRdb itself trimmed the public reads at Q25 with fastp, ran MiXCR and retained productive beta chains. Merged by CDR3 protein, the rows form single entries marked with the most common genes and DNA. This sample holds about 200,000 distinct CDR3 sequences; approximately 31% were observed only once. The top ten clones comprise around 4.4% of the sample. For this clonotype: No antigen is known for it. No base quality information exists; no much larger clone differs at one position.

The investigation overall reported the following: Tumors showed preferential V and J gene usage, and their T-cell repertoire diversity fell below that of lymph nodes yet above that of nontumor tissue. Tumor and nontumor tissue repertoires were significantly more similar in luminal-like than in basal-like breast cancer. The data were judged consistent with most tumor T cells deriving from the lymph node and then expanding within tumor tissue. The conclusion that tumor T cells originate in lymph nodes was framed as consistent with a hypothesis rather than directly demonstrated.

The CDR3 holds 15 amino acids from the cysteine to the phenylalanine. Of the read, only the CDR3 DNA is kept; its 45 bases are in frame from base 1. V is pared back by 2 bases and J by 7 bases, with 12 bases lying between the germline termini. According to the germline V gene, CDR1 reads SGHVS and CDR2 reads FQNEAQ. The source of this sequence is a female donor with breast cancer. Some clones in this sample may be carry-over from other donors' samples. The rearrangement joined TRBV7-8 to TRBJ1-6; confidence is insufficient to name the D gene. Sequencing was carried out using axillary lymph node tissue. The CDR3 is CASSLRLAVNSPLHF. The DNA sequence reads TGTGCCAGCAGCTTAAGACTAGCGGTCAATTCACCCCTCCACTTT.